These 16 T cell receptor beta chains originate from one sample sequenced in a study of shared clonotypes between healthy human individuals (dated by TCRdb to the early 2020s). Libraries were constructed by the immunoSEQ multiplex PCR assay. TCRdb holds this immuneACCESS table with in-frame rearrangements only. Some clones are missing; in checked studies, unresolved V genes explain under half, and the rest has no known cause. The sample data list approximately 1.4 million clones, and 95% to 99% of these were observed just once. 0.4% to 0.45% of the sample is in the top ten clones. Sequencing used naive CD4+ T cells sorted from blood. Explained via the paper, the cell subset or site label denotes: CD45RA+ positively selected. These receptors all come from a man between 25 and 39 years old in good health.

J is TRBJ1-3 and V is TRBV11-2; D possibly corresponds to TRBD1 (5 bases). The germline V gene encodes CDR1 SGHAT and CDR2 FQNNGV. This CDR3 contains 16 residues. Trimming removed 3 bases from V and 1 base from J, with 13 bases in between. CDR3 DNA sequence: TGTGCCAGCAGCTTTTGGGGCAGGTCTTCTGGAAACACCATATATTTT. This translates into CASSFWGRSSGNTIYF. Supplemented by reference TRBV11-2 and TRBJ1-3, the full variable domain reads EAGVAQSPRYKIIEKRQSVAFWCNPISGHATLYWYQQILGQGPKLLIQFQNNGVVDDSQLPKDRFSAERLKGVDSTLKIQPAKLEDSAVYLCASSFWGRSSGNTIYFGEGSWLTVV.

As concerns this clone: Additional DNA sequences in this sample encode the identical CDR3. V gene TRBV6-1 combines with J gene TRBJ1-1; unclear D gene. CDR3 length equals 11 residues. Germline V gene sequence: CDR1 MNHNS, CDR2 SASEGT. V dropped 8 bases and J dropped 1 base, with 5 bases sitting between them. CDR3 sequence (DNA): TGTGCCAGCGAAGCGAACACTGAAGCTTTCTTT. It codes for CASEANTEAFF.

The J gene is TRBJ2-7, the V gene TRBV11-3, with TRBD2 matching over 7 bases. The germline CDR1 and CDR2 sequences are SGHNT and YENEEA. With 5 bases clipped from V and 4 bases from J, the junction kept 8 bases outside the gene matches. The CDR3 spans 14 residues. The CDR3 loop reads CASSATREAYEQYF. The CDR3 nucleotides are TGTGCCAGCAGCGCCACTCGGGAGGCTTACGAGCAGTACTTC.

The rearrangement links TRBV4-3 to TRBJ2-5, with D perhaps TRBD1 (6 bases). V was cut by 5 bases and J by 5 bases, with 12 bases left in between. Per germline, CDR1 LGHNA and CDR2 YSLEER. The CDR3 sequence is 13 residues long. For the CDR3, the DNA is TGCGCCAGCAGCACCGACAGGTGGGAGACCCAGTACTTC. It is translated as CASSTDRWETQYF.

This sequence joins TRBV2 and TRBJ2-3, with 9 bases lining up with TRBD1. CDR1 and CDR2 (germline): SNHLY, FYNNEI. The CDR3 has 13 residues. The J segment lost 1 base and the V segment lost 8 bases, leaving 1 base of the junction unmatched. CDR3 in amino acids: CASRTGGTDTQYF. The CDR3 nucleotides are TGTGCCAGCCGGACAGGGGGCACAGATACGCAGTATTTT.

The chain couples TRBV9 to TRBJ2-1; D may be TRBD2 (6 bases). The CDR3 sequence is 19 residues long. Germline lookup yields CDR1 SGDLS and CDR2 YYNGEE. The V end was cut by 1 base, the J end by 0 bases, with 20 bases between. The CDR3 coding sequence is TGTGCCAGCAGCGTACGGGCTCAGGGTGGAGGGAGCTCCTACAATGAGCAGTTCTTC. Translation gives CASSVRAQGGGSSYNEQFF.

This chain connects TRBV30 to TRBJ2-7; 9 bases fit TRBD1. The CDR3 contains 14 residues. The germline CDR1 and CDR2 sequences are GTSNPN and SVGIG (reference sequence). V lost 3 bases and J lost 6; bases outside the gene matches: 9. In DNA, the CDR3 is TGTGCCTGGAGCAGGGACAGGGTTTTATCCGAGCAGTACTTC. Protein sequence: CAWSRDRVLSEQYF.

The rearrangement links TRBV15 to TRBJ2-1, with 9 positions matching TRBD2. Per germline, CDR1 LNHNV and CDR2 YYDKDF (reference sequence). Germline trimming cut 3 bases from V and 3 bases from J; bases unmatched to any gene: 6. CDR3 length: 16 residues. CDR3 in DNA: TGTGCCACCAGCAGCTTTAGCGGGAGCGGCTACAATGAGCAGTTCTTC. It is translated as CATSSFSGSGYNEQFF.

In the case of this clone: At one end, the junction sequence differs from germline, possibly due to a read error. CDR3: CATSRDVGGSTEAFF. The CDR3 region has the DNA TGTGCCACCAGTAGAGATGTCGGGGGTTCCACTGAAGCTTTCTTT. V is TRBV15 and J is TRBJ1-1, with D tentatively TRBD1 (5 bases). CDR1 and CDR2 (germline): LNHNV, YYDKDF (reference sequence). The length of the CDR3 is 15 residues.

The J gene is TRBJ1-1, the V gene TRBV18, with unresolved D. V lost 2 bases and J lost 0, with 19 bases in between. The germline V gene encodes CDR1 KGHSH and CDR2 LQKENI. CDR3 length: 18 residues. The CDR3 loop reads CASSPSSGFSSMNTEAFF. The CDR3 coding sequence is TGTGCCAGCTCACCATCATCGGGCTTTTCATCGATGAACACTGAAGCTTTCTTT.

Of note for this clone: The junction shows a germline mismatch at one end, possibly a read error. Other DNA sequences in this specimen translate into the identical CDR3. The chain recombines TRBV20-1 with TRBJ1-2; D remains ambiguous. From germline, CDR1 is DFQATT and CDR2 SNEGSKA (reference sequence). The CDR3 covers 11 residues. The DNA of the CDR3 is TGTAGTGAAGGAAGGCAGATCAGCTACACCTTC. This codes for CSEGRQISYTF.

This rearrangement joins TRBV5-6 to TRBJ2-7, with D unresolved. V shed 6 bases and J shed 6 bases, with 16 bases lying between them. The CDR3 length is 13 residues. CDR1 SGHDT and CDR2 YYEEEE come from the germline V gene. As DNA, the CDR3 is TGTGCCAGCACCCAATTTTTCTCGGGCGAGCAGTACTTC. This codes for CASTQFFSGEQYF.

This chain connects TRBV7-9 to TRBJ2-7; D gene ambiguous. Germline lookup yields CDR1 SEHNR and CDR2 FQNEAQ (reference sequence). V was pared by 5 bases and J by 6 bases, with 14 bases between. The CDR3 sequence is 13 residues long. The CDR3 region is CASSPTEWGEQYF. The CDR3 coding sequence is TGTGCCAGCAGCCCGACCGAGTGGGGCGAGCAGTACTTC.

The chain carries TRBV10-3 and TRBJ1-1; no clear D. Germline values: CDR1 ENHRY, CDR2 SYGVKD. This CDR3 comprises 14 residues. Trimming took 7 bases from V and 3 from J, leaving 15 bases between them. The CDR3 here is CAIKPTTSHTEAFF. DNA for the CDR3: TGTGCCATCAAACCGACCACCTCTCACACTGAAGCTTTCTTT.

The gene calls are TRBV2 and TRBJ2-1; 10 positions match TRBD2. Germline CDR1 and CDR2: SNHLY and FYNNEI. Trimming cost V 6 bases and J 6 bases; bases outside gene matches: 8. This CDR3 has 15 residues. The CDR3 here is CASSGAGGRGNEQFF. The CDR3, as DNA: TGTGCCAGCAGCGGAGCGGGGGGGAGGGGCAATGAGCAGTTCTTC.

This sequence joins TRBV5-4 and TRBJ2-1; D possibly corresponds to TRBD2 (7 bases). There are 15 residues in the CDR3. Germline loops: CDR1 SGHNT, CDR2 YYREEE (reference sequence). V was trimmed by 7 bases and J by 5 bases, leaving 19 bases between them. The CDR3: CASRIRGGPHNEQFF. The CDR3 DNA reads as TGTGCCAGCCGCATAAGGGGGGGCCCCCACAATGAGCAGTTCTTC.